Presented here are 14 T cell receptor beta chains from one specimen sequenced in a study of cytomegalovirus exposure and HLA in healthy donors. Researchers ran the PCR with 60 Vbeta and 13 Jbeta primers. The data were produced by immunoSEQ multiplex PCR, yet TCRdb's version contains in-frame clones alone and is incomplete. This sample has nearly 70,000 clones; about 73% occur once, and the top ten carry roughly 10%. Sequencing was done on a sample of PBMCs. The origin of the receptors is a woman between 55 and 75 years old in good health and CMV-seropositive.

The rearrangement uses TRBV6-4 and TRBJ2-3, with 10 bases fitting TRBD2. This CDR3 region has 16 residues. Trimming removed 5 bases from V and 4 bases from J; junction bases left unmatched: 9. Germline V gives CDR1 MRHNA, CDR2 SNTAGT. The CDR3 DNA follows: TGTGCCAGCAGTCAAGGCCTAGCGGGGGCGGCAGATACGCAGTATTTT. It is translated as CASSQGLAGAADTQYF.

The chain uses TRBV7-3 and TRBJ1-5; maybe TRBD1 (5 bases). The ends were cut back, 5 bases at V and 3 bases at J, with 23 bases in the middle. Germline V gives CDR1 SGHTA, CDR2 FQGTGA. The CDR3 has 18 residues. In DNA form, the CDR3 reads TGTGCCAGCAGCCCCCTCCTACGGGCTGGACACCACAATCAGCCCCAGCATTTT. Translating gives CASSPLLRAGHHNQPQHF.

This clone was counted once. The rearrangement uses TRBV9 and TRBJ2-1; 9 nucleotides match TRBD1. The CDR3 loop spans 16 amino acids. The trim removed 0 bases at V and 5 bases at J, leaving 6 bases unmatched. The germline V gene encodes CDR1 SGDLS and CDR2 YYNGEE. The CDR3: CASSVDPGQGNNEQFF. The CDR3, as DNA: TGTGCCAGCAGCGTAGACCCGGGACAGGGTAACAATGAGCAGTTCTTC.

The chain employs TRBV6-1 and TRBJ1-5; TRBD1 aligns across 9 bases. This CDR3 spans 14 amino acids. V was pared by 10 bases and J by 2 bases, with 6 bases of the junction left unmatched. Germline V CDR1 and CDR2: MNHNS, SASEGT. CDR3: CANRDRAGNQPQHF. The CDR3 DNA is TGTGCCAACAGGGACAGGGCGGGCAATCAGCCCCAGCATTTT.

CDR3 nucleotide sequence: TGTGCCAGTAAGGACAGGGGGCGCGATAACACTGAAGCTTTCTTT. Translation gives CASKDRGRDNTEAFF. V and J are TRBV19 and TRBJ1-1; 11 bases line up with TRBD1. CDR3 length equals 15 residues. V trimming: 7 bases; J trimming: 2 bases; junction bases outside the gene matches: 6. Germline lookup yields CDR1 LNHDA and CDR2 SQIVND (reference sequence).

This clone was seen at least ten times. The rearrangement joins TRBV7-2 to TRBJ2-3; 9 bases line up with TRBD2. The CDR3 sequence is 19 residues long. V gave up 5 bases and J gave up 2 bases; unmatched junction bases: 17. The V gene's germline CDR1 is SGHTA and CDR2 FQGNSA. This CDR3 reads CASSADRPLAGRATDTQYF. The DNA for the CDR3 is TGTGCCAGCAGCGCAGATCGCCCGCTAGCGGGAAGGGCCACAGATACGCAGTATTTT.

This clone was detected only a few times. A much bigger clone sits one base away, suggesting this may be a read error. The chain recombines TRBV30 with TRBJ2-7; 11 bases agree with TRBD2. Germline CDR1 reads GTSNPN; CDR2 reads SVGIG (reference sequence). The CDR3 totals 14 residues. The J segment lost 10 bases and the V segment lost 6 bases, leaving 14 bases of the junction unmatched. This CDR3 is CACHTSGSGVDQYF. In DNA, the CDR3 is TGTGCCTGCCATACTAGCGGGAGTGGGGTCGACCAGTACTTC.

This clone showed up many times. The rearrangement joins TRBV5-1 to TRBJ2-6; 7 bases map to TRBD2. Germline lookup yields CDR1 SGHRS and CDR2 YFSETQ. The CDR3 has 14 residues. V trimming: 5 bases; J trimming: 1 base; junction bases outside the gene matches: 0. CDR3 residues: CASRGGSGANVLTF. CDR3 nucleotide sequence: TGCGCCAGCAGGGGAGGGTCTGGGGCCAACGTCCTGACTTTC.

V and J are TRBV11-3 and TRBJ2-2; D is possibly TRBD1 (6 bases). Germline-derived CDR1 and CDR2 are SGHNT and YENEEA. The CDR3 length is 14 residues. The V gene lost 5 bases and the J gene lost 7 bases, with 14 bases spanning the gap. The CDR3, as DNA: TGTGCCAGCAGCCCCGAGGACAGTCACGGGGAGCTGTTTTTT. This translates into CASSPEDSHGELFF. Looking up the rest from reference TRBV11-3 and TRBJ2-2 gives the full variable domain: EAGVVQSPRYKIIEKKQPVAFWCNPISGHNTLYWYLQNLGQGPELLIRYENEEAVDDSQLPKDRFSAERLKGVDSTLKIQPAELGDSAVYLCASSPEDSHGELFFGEGSRLTVL.

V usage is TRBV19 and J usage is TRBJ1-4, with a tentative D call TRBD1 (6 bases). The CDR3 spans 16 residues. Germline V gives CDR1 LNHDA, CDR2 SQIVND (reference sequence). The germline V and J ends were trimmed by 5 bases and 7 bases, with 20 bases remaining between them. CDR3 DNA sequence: TGTGCCAGTAGTCCGCACTTGGGGGCTTCGGCTGAAAAACTGTTTTTT. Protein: CASSPHLGASAEKLFF.

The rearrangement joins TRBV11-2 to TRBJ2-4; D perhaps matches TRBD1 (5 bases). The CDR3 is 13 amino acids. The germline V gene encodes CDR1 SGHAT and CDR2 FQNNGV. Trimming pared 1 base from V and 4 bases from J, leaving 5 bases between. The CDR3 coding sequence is TGTGCCAGCAGCTTAGGACAGAAAAACATTCAGTACTTC. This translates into CASSLGQKNIQYF.

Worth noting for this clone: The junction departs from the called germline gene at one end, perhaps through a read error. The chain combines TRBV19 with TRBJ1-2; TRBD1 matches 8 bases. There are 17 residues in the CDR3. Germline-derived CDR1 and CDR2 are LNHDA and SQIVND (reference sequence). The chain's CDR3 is CASSLEAGGAKDYGYTF. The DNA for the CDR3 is TGTGCCAGTAGTTTAGAGGCAGGGGGCGCGAAGGACTATGGCTACACCTTC. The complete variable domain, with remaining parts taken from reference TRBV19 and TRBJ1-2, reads DGGITQSPKYLFRKEGQNVTLSCEQNLNHDAMYWYRQDPGQGLRLIYYSQIVNDFQKGDIAEGYSVSREKKESFPLTVTSAQKNPTAFYLCASSLEAGGAKDYGYTFGSGTRLTVV.

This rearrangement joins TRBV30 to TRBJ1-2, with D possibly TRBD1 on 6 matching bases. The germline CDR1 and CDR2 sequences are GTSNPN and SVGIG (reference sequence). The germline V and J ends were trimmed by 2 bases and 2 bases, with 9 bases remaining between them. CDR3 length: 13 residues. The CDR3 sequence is CAWSFDRNYGYTF. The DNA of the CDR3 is TGTGCCTGGAGTTTTGACAGGAACTATGGCTACACCTTC.

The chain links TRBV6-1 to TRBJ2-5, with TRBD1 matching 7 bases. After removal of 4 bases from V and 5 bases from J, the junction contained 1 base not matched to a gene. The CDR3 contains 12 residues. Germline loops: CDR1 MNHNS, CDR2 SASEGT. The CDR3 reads CASSGQGETQYF. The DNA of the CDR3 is TGTGCCAGCAGTGGACAGGGTGAGACCCAGTACTTC.